Following are 15 T cell receptor beta chains from one sample sequenced in a study of T cells in localized non-small cell lung cancer. TCRdb's table, derived via immunoSEQ multiplex PCR, lists solely in-frame clones and lacks some. The table has 2,500 to 3,000 clones, 27% seen once. This specimen was normal lung tissue next to the tumor, taken before any cancer treatment. The receptors shown here come from a female donor of 60 years or more with stage I squamous cell lung carcinoma.

This clone was counted a few times. The chain joins TRBV6-8 to TRBJ2-7, with D maybe TRBD2 (5 bases). This CDR3 spans 12 amino acids. CDR1 is MNHGY and CDR2 is SAAAGT in the germline V gene. V was shortened by 6 bases and J by 6 bases, with 12 bases between the two germline ends. CDR3 coding DNA: TGTGCCAGCAGAAACGGGGAGCGCGAGCAGTACTTC. Its protein is CASRNGEREQYF.

A few counts support this clone. V gene TRBV28 combines with J gene TRBJ1-5; TRBD1 is a possible D gene (6 bases). Deletions cut 3 bases from V and 1 base from J, with 16 bases between. The CDR3 is 17 residues long. Germline V gene lookup returns CDR1 MDHEN and CDR2 SYDVKM. CDR3: CASSLPHRVRSNQPQHF. In DNA, the CDR3 is TGTGCCAGCAGTTTGCCCCACAGGGTAAGGAGCAATCAGCCCCAGCATTTT.

The chain recombines TRBV6-8 with TRBJ2-2, with D possibly matching TRBD2 (6 bases). V was pared by 0 bases and J by 1 base, with 6 bases between. There are 15 residues in the CDR3. Germline CDR1 is MNHGY and CDR2 is SAAAGT. CDR3 in DNA: TGTGCCAGCAGTTACTCGGGAGGGAACACCGGGGAGCTGTTTTTT. Translation gives CASSYSGGNTGELFF.

This chain uses TRBV28 with TRBJ1-3; D is uncertain. Germline values: CDR1 MDHEN, CDR2 SYDVKM. CDR3 length equals 14 residues. Deletions cut 7 bases from V and 0 bases from J, with 10 bases between. CDR3 loop: CASIGRGSGNTIYF. The CDR3 coding sequence is TGTGCCAGCATCGGACGAGGCTCTGGAAACACCATATATTTT.

This sequence joins TRBV6-8 and TRBJ2-7, with TRBD2 as a possible D gene (5 bases). CDR1 is MNHGY, CDR2 SAAAGT, per germline. This CDR3 spans 14 amino acids. The V end lost 6 bases, the J end lost 1 base, and 13 bases lay between the germline ends. The CDR3 is CASSLSGDSYEQYF. Here the CDR3 DNA reads TGTGCCAGCAGCCTGAGCGGAGATTCCTACGAGCAGTACTTC.

V usage is TRBV25-1 and J usage is TRBJ1-4; D is undetermined. Germline values: CDR1 MGHDK, CDR2 SYGVNS. CDR3 length: 14 residues. Trimming cost V 3 bases and J 6 bases, with 11 bases left between them. In DNA form, the CDR3 reads TGTGCCAGCAGTGACATCACCAAACATGAAAAACTGTTTTTT. Translated, it gives CASSDITKHEKLFF.

The chain links TRBV19 to TRBJ2-5; D uncertain. Trimming took off 0 bases at V and 5 bases at J, with 10 bases between the two ends. CDR1 is LNHDA, CDR2 SQIVND, per germline (reference sequence). The CDR3 is 14 amino acids. The CDR3 region is CASSIDKFPETQYF. DNA for the CDR3: TGTGCCAGTAGTATAGATAAGTTCCCGGAGACCCAGTACTTC.

This clone came up a few times. V and J are TRBV11-3 and TRBJ2-7; D may correspond to TRBD1 or TRBD2 (5 bases each). Germline CDR1 SGHNT, CDR2 YENEEA. This CDR3 region has 15 residues. Trimming pared 2 bases from V and 1 base from J, leaving 12 bases between. The CDR3 DNA sequence: TGTGCCAGCAGCTTATCGGGGCTACAATCCTACGAGCAGTACTTC. Translated, it gives CASSLSGLQSYEQYF. Full variable domain (outside the CDR3, taken from reference TRBV11-3 and TRBJ2-7): EAGVVQSPRYKIIEKKQPVAFWCNPISGHNTLYWYLQNLGQGPELLIRYENEEAVDDSQLPKDRFSAERLKGVDSTLKIQPAELGDSAVYLCASSLSGLQSYEQYFGPGTRLTVT.

This clone was recorded once. The rearrangement uses TRBV25-1 and TRBJ2-7, with D possibly being TRBD1 or TRBD2 (5 bases each). V dropped 3 bases and J dropped 4 bases, with 19 bases sitting between them. The germline V gene has CDR1 MGHDK and CDR2 SYGVNS. This CDR3 has 16 amino acids. The CDR3 bases are TGTGCCAGCAGTGACTGGGGGAGCAGGGCATCTTACGAGCAGTACTTC. It yields the protein CASSDWGSRASYEQYF.

The chain combines TRBV19 with TRBJ2-2, with D uncertain. The CDR3 sequence is 14 residues long. Per germline, CDR1 LNHDA and CDR2 SQIVND (reference sequence). The V and J ends lost 10 bases and 2 bases respectively, with 14 bases between them. CDR3 nucleotides: TGTGCCACTCTCCGGAGCGACAACACCGGGGAGCTGTTTTTT. Protein sequence: CATLRSDNTGELFF.

This clone is medium-sized by share. The rearrangement uses TRBV10-1 and TRBJ2-7; 16 bases are a match to TRBD2. Germline CDR1 WNHNN, CDR2 SYGVQD (reference sequence). After removal of 3 bases from V and 1 base from J, the junction contained 3 bases not matched to a gene. The CDR3 is made up of 17 amino acids. The CDR3 is CASSDQGLAGGSYEQYF. The CDR3 coding sequence is TGCGCCAGCAGTGACCAGGGACTAGCGGGAGGGTCCTACGAGCAGTACTTC.

The rearrangement joins TRBV18 to TRBJ1-2; 9 bases agree with TRBD1. CDR3 length: 15 amino acids. J was trimmed by 10 bases and V by 0 bases; bases with no gene match: 9. From germline, CDR1 is KGHSH and CDR2 LQKENI. The CDR3 loop is CASSPPRDRDQLYTF. CDR3 nucleotide sequence: TGTGCCAGCTCACCACCAAGGGACAGGGACCAGCTCTACACCTTC.

The table lists this clone with a few counts. The chain links TRBV6-8 to TRBJ1-5; 9 nucleotides agree with TRBD1. Germline V lookup: CDR1 MNHGY, CDR2 SAAAGT. V lost 6 bases and J lost 7; bases outside the gene matches: 4. CDR3 length: 13 residues. CDR3 residues: CASSRQGGQPQHF. DNA for the CDR3: TGTGCCAGCAGCCGACAGGGGGGACAGCCCCAGCATTTT.

By proportion, this clone is large. The chain links TRBV6-8 to TRBJ1-4, with D uncertain. Germline values: CDR1 MNHGY, CDR2 SAAAGT. V dropped 8 bases and J dropped 3 bases, with 10 bases sitting between them. The CDR3 sequence is 13 residues long. CDR3 in amino acids: CASRRRPNEKLFF. The CDR3 bases are TGTGCCAGCCGACGGCGGCCTAATGAAAAACTGTTTTTT.

CDR3 loop: CAWSAPGLSFSTDTQYF. As DNA, the CDR3 is TGTGCCTGGAGTGCACCGGGACTCAGCTTTAGCACAGATACGCAGTATTTT. The chain carries TRBV30 and TRBJ2-3; TRBD2 might be the D (6 bases). V dropped 1 base and J dropped 0 bases, with 17 bases sitting between them. In germline, CDR1 is GTSNPN, CDR2 SVGIG (reference sequence). The CDR3 extends over 17 amino acids.